The clone carrying this T cell receptor (beta chain) was detected only once. Its antigen remains unknown. The sample belongs to a study of chemoradiotherapy in HPV16-positive cancers. Study-wide context: Candidate HPV-specific T-cell clones and common TCR motifs came from functional assays in a couple of HPV16-positive patients.

TCRdb keeps only in-frame clones here, not all; method: immunoSEQ multiplex PCR. This sample has about 4,800 clones, with 75% to 90% found just once. The germline gives CDR1 SGHTS, CDR2 YDEGEE. The V end was cut by 0 bases, the J end by 0 bases, with 9 bases between. This CDR3 is 15 amino acids long. Study-wide findings and caveats: Better recurrence-free survival went with HPV-responsive T-cell expansion in HPV16-positive patients.

The sample consisted of tumor tissue, taken from a patient who underwent chemoradiotherapy. The receptor was derived from a human donor with HPV-associated anogenital cancer. This chain links TRBV5-8 with TRBJ2-5, with D unclear. CDR3 loop: CASSLEGSYQETQYF. CDR3 nucleotides: TGTGCCAGCAGCTTGGAAGGATCGTACCAAGAGACCCAGTACTTC.